What follows are 20 T cell receptor beta chains derived from one specimen sequenced in a study of T cell responses to AZD1222 COVID-19 vaccine. Sequencing used immunoSEQ multiplex PCR; TCRdb keeps in-frame clones, though not all of them. The sample yields about 100,000 clones, around 87% seen once. The sample here was peripheral blood, taken on day 0 of MenACWY control vaccination. The source is an adult in good health.

CDR3 in amino acids: CASTAFGGHTSPLHF. The CDR3 DNA is TGTGCCAGCACCGCCTTTGGGGGACACACTTCACCCCTCCACTTT. The chain recombines TRBV11-2 with TRBJ1-6; TRBD1 might be the D (6 bases). Germline-derived CDR1 and CDR2 are SGHAT and FQNNGV. The V gene lost 7 bases and the J gene lost 9 bases, with 19 bases spanning the gap. The CDR3 is 15 residues long. The full variable domain, its missing parts supplied by reference TRBV11-2 and TRBJ1-6, is EAGVAQSPRYKIIEKRQSVAFWCNPISGHATLYWYQQILGQGPKLLIQFQNNGVVDDSQLPKDRFSAERLKGVDSTLKIQPAKLEDSAVYLCASTAFGGHTSPLHFGNGTRLTVT.

This clone has just one count. The J gene is TRBJ1-5, the V gene TRBV6-2 or TRBV6-3; possible D gene TRBD1, 5 bases. This CDR3 is built from 15 residues. Trimming removed 5 bases from V and 0 bases from J, with 11 bases in between. CDR1 is MNHEY and CDR2 is SVGEGT in the germline V gene. CDR3 amino acids: CASSKQGNSNQPQHF. In DNA, the CDR3 is TGTGCCAGCAGTAAGCAGGGAAATAGCAATCAGCCCCAGCATTTT.

The chain combines TRBV5-8 with TRBJ1-2; D not resolved. Germline loops: CDR1 SGHTS, CDR2 YDEGEE. This CDR3 is 15 amino acids long. The V gene lost 0 bases and the J gene lost 4 bases, with 13 bases spanning the gap. The CDR3 coding sequence is TGTGCCAGCAGCTTGGGGAGTTCGGCTCTCTATGGCTACACCTTC. Translated, it gives CASSLGSSALYGYTF. Looking up the rest from reference TRBV5-8 and TRBJ1-2 gives the full variable domain: EAGVTQSPTHLIKTRGQQATLRCSPISGHTSVYWYQQALGLGLQFLLWYDEGEERNRGNFPPRFSGRQFPNYSSELNVNALELEDSALYLCASSLGSSALYGYTFGSGTRLTVV.

The chain combines TRBV7-9 with TRBJ1-2; TRBD1 matches at 8 bases. The V gene's germline CDR1 is SEHNR and CDR2 FQNEAQ (reference sequence). The V gene end was trimmed by 4 bases and the J gene end by 4 bases; junction bases not matched to a gene: 5. The CDR3 runs to 14 residues. This CDR3 reads CASSSGQVFYGYTF. Written as DNA, the CDR3 is TGTGCCAGCAGCTCGGGACAGGTCTTCTATGGCTACACCTTC.

The chain carries TRBV19 and TRBJ1-5, with D unresolved. Germline assignment: CDR1 LNHDA and CDR2 SQIVND (reference sequence). Trimming shortened V by 8 bases and J by 2 bases, and 13 bases separated the two germline ends. CDR3 length: 14 amino acids. Here the CDR3 DNA reads TGTGCCAGTGTAGGTGGCGGGGGCAATCAGCCCCAGCATTTT. Translation: CASVGGGGNQPQHF.

Details on this clone: At one end the junction does not follow the germline gene, possibly because of a read error. V gene TRBV2 combines with J gene TRBJ1-1; no definite D call. The CDR3 covers 11 residues. Germline V gene data show CDR1 as SNHLY and CDR2 as FYNNEI. CDR3: CASREAIEAFF. Here the CDR3 DNA reads TGTGCCAGCAGAGAAGCGATTGAAGCTTTCTTT.

V usage is TRBV6-5 and J usage is TRBJ2-5; D is ambiguous. Looked up from germline, CDR1 is MNHEY and CDR2 is SVGAGI. V lost 2 bases and J 0 bases, leaving 10 bases between the germline ends. The CDR3 consists of 15 residues. The CDR3 is CASSYLFEYQETQYF. The CDR3 DNA follows: TGTGCCAGCAGTTACCTGTTCGAGTACCAAGAGACCCAGTACTTC.

This chain connects TRBV28 to TRBJ2-7; the match to TRBD2 covers 7 bases. V lost 6 bases and J lost 2; bases outside the gene matches: 7. The CDR3 extends over 14 amino acids. Germline loops: CDR1 MDHEN, CDR2 SYDVKM. CDR3 nucleotides: TGTGCCAGCAGGCCCTCGGGGGGACCCTACGAGCAGTACTTC. As protein: CASRPSGGPYEQYF.

This chain joins TRBV5-1 and TRBJ2-5, with 8 bases that match TRBD1. There are 16 residues in the CDR3. Germline CDR1 SGHRS, CDR2 YFSETQ. V lost 3 bases, J lost 1 base, and 8 bases stayed unmatched. In nucleotides, the CDR3 is TGCGCCAGCAGCTCGGGACAGGTCGGAGGCCAAGAGACCCAGTACTTC. Amino acid sequence: CASSSGQVGGQETQYF.

This chain links TRBV28 with TRBJ2-7; possible D gene TRBD1, 5 bases. The length of the CDR3 is 14 residues. CDR1 is MDHEN, CDR2 SYDVKM, per germline. V lost 5 bases, J lost 5 bases, and 16 bases lay in between. The chain's CDR3 is CASSTPDGRDEQYF. Here the CDR3 DNA reads TGTGCCAGCAGTACACCAGACGGCAGGGACGAGCAGTACTTC.

The V gene is TRBV21-1, the J gene TRBJ2-3; the tabulated D call, TRBD2, remains unverified against the DNA. TRBV21-1 is flagged as a pseudogene. The CDR3 has 15 amino acids. CDR3 loop: CASSKGPGGTDTQYF. CDR3 DNA sequence: TGTGCCAGCAGCAAAGGGCCGGGAGGCACAGATACGCAGTATTTT.

V gene TRBV5-5 combines with J gene TRBJ1-2, with 9 nucleotides matching TRBD1. The CDR3 has 17 residues. Germline-derived CDR1 and CDR2 are SGHKS and YYEKEE (reference sequence). V shed 2 bases, J shed 4 bases, and the junction held 12 bases outside the gene matches. The CDR3 DNA follows: TGTGCCAGCAGCTTCCGTCGGACAGGGGCACTTTCCTATGGCTACACCTTC. Translation gives CASSFRRTGALSYGYTF.

The chain recombines TRBV6-5 with TRBJ2-5; either TRBD1 or TRBD2 may supply D (5 bases each). The germline V gene has CDR1 MNHEY and CDR2 SVGAGI. The CDR3 is 14 amino acids. Trimming left V 6 bases short and J 3 bases short, with 14 bases between. The CDR3 loop is CASRTPGAKETQYF. The CDR3 DNA follows: TGTGCCAGCAGAACCCCCGGGGCTAAAGAGACCCAGTACTTC.

The chain has TRBV5-1 and TRBJ1-2; D uncertain. Per the germline V gene, CDR1 is SGHRS and CDR2 is YFSETQ. The V gene lost 0 bases and the J gene lost 4 bases, with 7 bases spanning the gap. This CDR3 region has 13 residues. The CDR3 sequence is CASSLASGYGYTF. CDR3 nucleotide sequence: TGCGCCAGCAGCTTGGCTTCCGGCTATGGCTACACCTTC. Using reference TRBV5-1 and TRBJ1-2 for the parts outside the CDR3, the full variable domain is KAGVTQTPRYLIKTRGQQVTLSCSPISGHRSVSWYQQTPGQGLQFLFEYFSETQRNKGNFPGRFSGRQFSNSRSEMNVSTLELGDSALYLCASSLASGYGYTFGSGTRLTVV.

The gene calls are TRBV6-5 and TRBJ2-3, with D perhaps assigned TRBD1 or TRBD2 (5 bases each). Germline CDR1 MNHEY, CDR2 SVGAGI. The CDR3 has 15 residues. With 2 bases removed from V and 4 bases from J, the gap between germline ends came to 13 bases. The CDR3 DNA sequence: TGTGCCAGCAGTTACGGGACCCAACCGCCAGATACGCAGTATTTT. As protein: CASSYGTQPPDTQYF.

In nucleotides, the CDR3 is TGTGCCAGCAGTTCACAGGGGCTAGGGGCTTTCTTT. Translating it yields CASSSQGLGAFF. The rearrangement links TRBV28 to TRBJ1-1; TRBD1 aligns across 7 bases. CDR3 size: 12 residues. V trimming: 4 bases; J trimming: 11 bases; junction bases outside the gene matches: 7. Germline V gene data show CDR1 as MDHEN and CDR2 as SYDVKM. The full variable domain, with the rest looked up from reference TRBV28 and TRBJ1-1, is DVKVTQSSRYLVKRTGEKVFLECVQDMDHENMFWYRQDPGLGLRLIYFSYDVKMKEKGDIPEGYSVSREKKERFSLILESASTNQTSMYLCASSSQGLGAFFGQGTRLTVV.

V gene TRBV6-5 combines with J gene TRBJ1-2, with 8 bases identical to TRBD1. The CDR3 runs 13 residues. The ends lost 6 bases at V and 4 bases at J; junction bases unmatched: 4. Germline loops: CDR1 MNHEY, CDR2 SVGAGI. CDR3 protein: CASRPGQVYGYTF. In DNA form, the CDR3 reads TGTGCCAGCAGGCCGGGACAGGTCTATGGCTACACCTTC.

The V call is TRBV28, the J call TRBJ1-4, with 7 bases identical to TRBD1. This CDR3 has 14 residues. Germline V CDR1 and CDR2: MDHEN, SYDVKM. V trimming: 6 bases; J trimming: 6 bases; junction bases outside the gene matches: 7. Here the CDR3 DNA reads TGTGCCAGCAGGACCGGGACAGTTGATGAAAAACTGTTTTTT. As protein: CASRTGTVDEKLFF.

This clone came up a few times. Other DNA sequences in this sample translate to the same CDR3. The V gene is TRBV12-3 or TRBV12-4, the J gene TRBJ2-7, with a weak D call TRBD1 (6 bases). V gave up 7 bases and J gave up 1 base, with 8 bases separating them. The CDR3 is made up of 12 amino acids. In DNA form, the CDR3 reads TGTGCCAGCAAGACAGGTTCCTACGAGCAGTACTTC. Translated, it gives CASKTGSYEQYF.

This chain joins TRBV19 and TRBJ1-5; the match to TRBD1 covers 11 bases. Germline-derived CDR1 and CDR2 are LNHDA and SQIVND (reference sequence). Losses at the gene ends were 5 bases for V and 3 bases for J; bases not matched to a gene: 9. This CDR3 region has 17 residues. In nucleotides, the CDR3 is TGTGCCAGTAGTTGGACAGGGGGCGATATTAACAATCAGCCCCAGCATTTT. Translated, it gives CASSWTGGDINNQPQHF.